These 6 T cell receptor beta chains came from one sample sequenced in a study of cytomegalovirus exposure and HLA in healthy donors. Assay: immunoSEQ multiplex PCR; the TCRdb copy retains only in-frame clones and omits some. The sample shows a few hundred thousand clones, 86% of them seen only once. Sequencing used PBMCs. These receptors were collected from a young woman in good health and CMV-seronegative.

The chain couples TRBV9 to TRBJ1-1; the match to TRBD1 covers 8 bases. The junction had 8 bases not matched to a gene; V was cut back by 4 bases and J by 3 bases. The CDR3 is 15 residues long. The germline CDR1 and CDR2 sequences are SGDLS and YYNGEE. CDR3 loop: CASSQDRERDTEAFF. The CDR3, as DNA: TGTGCCAGCAGCCAGGACAGGGAAAGGGACACTGAAGCTTTCTTT.

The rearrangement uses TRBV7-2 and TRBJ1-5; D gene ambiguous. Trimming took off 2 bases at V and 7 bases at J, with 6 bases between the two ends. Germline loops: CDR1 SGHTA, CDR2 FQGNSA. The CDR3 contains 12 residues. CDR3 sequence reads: CASSLMGQPQHF. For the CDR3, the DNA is TGTGCCAGCAGCTTAATGGGCCAGCCCCAGCATTTT.

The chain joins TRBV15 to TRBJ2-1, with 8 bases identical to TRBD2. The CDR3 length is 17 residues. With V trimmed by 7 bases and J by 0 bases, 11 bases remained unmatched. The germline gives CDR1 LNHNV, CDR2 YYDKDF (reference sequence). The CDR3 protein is CATTTFGRASSYNEQFF. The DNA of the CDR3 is TGTGCCACCACCACTTTCGGGAGGGCCAGCTCCTACAATGAGCAGTTCTTC.

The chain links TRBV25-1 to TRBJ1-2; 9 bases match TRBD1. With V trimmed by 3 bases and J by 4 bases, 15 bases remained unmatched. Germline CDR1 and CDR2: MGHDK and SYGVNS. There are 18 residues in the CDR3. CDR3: CASSEYAGTGHRTYGYTF. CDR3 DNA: TGTGCCAGCAGTGAGTATGCCGGGACAGGGCACCGGACCTATGGCTACACCTTC.

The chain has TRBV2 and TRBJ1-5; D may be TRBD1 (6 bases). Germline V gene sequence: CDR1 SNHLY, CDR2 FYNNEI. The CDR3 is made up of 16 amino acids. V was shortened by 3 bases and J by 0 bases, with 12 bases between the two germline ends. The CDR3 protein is CASSDGGASSNQPQHF. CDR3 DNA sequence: TGTGCCAGCAGTGACGGGGGGGCTAGTAGCAATCAGCCCCAGCATTTT.

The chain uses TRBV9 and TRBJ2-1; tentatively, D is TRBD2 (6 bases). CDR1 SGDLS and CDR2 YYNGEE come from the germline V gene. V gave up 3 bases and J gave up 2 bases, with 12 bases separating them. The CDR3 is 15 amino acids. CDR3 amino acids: CASSAPPGAYNEQFF. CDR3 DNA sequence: TGTGCCAGCAGCGCCCCCCCGGGGGCCTACAATGAGCAGTTCTTC.